The 25 T cell receptor beta chains reported below all come from one sample, sequenced in a study of shared clonotypes between healthy human individuals. The data were produced by immunoSEQ multiplex PCR, yet TCRdb's version contains in-frame clones alone and is incomplete. In the table there are a few million clones, 93% of which are singletons. The sample consisted of naive CD4+ T cells from PBMCs. The subset is: CD45RA+ positively selected. All receptors derive from a man aged 18 to 35 in good health. Some clones in this sample may be carry-over from other donors' samples.

The rearrangement joins TRBV4-1 to TRBJ1-3; D may be TRBD1 (6 bases). This CDR3 is built from 17 residues. Germline CDR1 and CDR2: MGHRA and YSYEKL. V was trimmed by 4 bases and J by 0 bases, leaving 16 bases between them. The CDR3 bases are TGCGCCAGCAGCCGCAAGGGGGAGGGAGACTCTGGAAACACCATATATTTT. Translation gives CASSRKGEGDSGNTIYF.

The rearrangement joins TRBV11-2 to TRBJ1-2; a weak D match, TRBD1 (6 bases). CDR1 and CDR2 from the germline V gene are SGHAT and FQNNGV. The CDR3 consists of 16 residues. The germline V and J ends were trimmed by 2 bases and 3 bases, with 16 bases remaining between them. CDR3 protein: CASSLRRGRMDYGYTF. The CDR3 DNA is TGTGCCAGCAGCTTAAGGCGGGGGCGAATGGACTATGGCTACACCTTC.

The V gene is TRBV29-1, the J gene TRBJ1-4; D may be TRBD1 (6 bases). With 6 bases removed from V and 5 bases from J, the gap between germline ends came to 16 bases. CDR3 length: 14 residues. Germline V gene sequence: CDR1 SQVTM, CDR2 ANQGSEA. CDR3 sequence (DNA): TGCAGCGTACTACTGACAGGAAGAAATGAAAAACTGTTTTTT. It is translated as CSVLLTGRNEKLFF.

J is TRBJ1-3 and V is TRBV2, with a possible D match to TRBD1 (6 bases). The CDR3 consists of 13 residues. CDR1 is SNHLY and CDR2 is FYNNEI in the germline V gene. With 4 bases removed from V and 5 bases from J, the gap between germline ends came to 9 bases. In nucleotides, the CDR3 is TGTGCCAGCAGTGGGGGGCGTCGAAACACCATATATTTT. It codes for CASSGGRRNTIYF.

This rearrangement joins TRBV7-9 to TRBJ2-1; D possibly uses TRBD1 or TRBD2 (5 bases each). The CDR3 is made up of 16 amino acids. CDR1 and CDR2 (germline): SEHNR, FQNEAQ (reference sequence). Trimming removed 6 bases at V and 1 base at J, with 16 bases between. The CDR3 here is CASRSDRDGSYNEQFF. The DNA for the CDR3 is TGTGCCAGCAGAAGTGACCGGGACGGATCCTACAATGAGCAGTTCTTC.

The chain is built from TRBV9 and TRBJ1-1; tentatively, D is TRBD1 (6 bases). The CDR3 is 16 amino acids. Trimming removed 2 bases from V and 6 bases from J, with 20 bases in between. Germline CDR1 and CDR2: SGDLS and YYNGEE. This chain's CDR3 is CASSVPTGRGDPEAFF. In DNA, the CDR3 is TGTGCCAGCAGCGTGCCTACTGGCAGGGGAGACCCTGAAGCTTTCTTT.

The chain has TRBV9 and TRBJ2-1, with TRBD2 as a possible D gene (5 bases). The CDR3 contains 16 residues. Germline V gene sequence: CDR1 SGDLS, CDR2 YYNGEE. V gave up 0 bases and J gave up 6 bases, with 16 bases separating them. The CDR3 nucleotides are TGTGCCAGCAGCGTAGAGGTCGGGATCTCGATCAATGAGCAGTTCTTC. This codes for CASSVEVGISINEQFF.

The CDR3 DNA reads as TGTGCCAGCAGCTCGCGACAGGGGGCCCGGGGTGAAAAACTGTTTTTT. This gives the protein CASSSRQGARGEKLFF. The rearrangement links TRBV7-8 to TRBJ1-4; 10 nucleotides match TRBD1. Germline V gene data show CDR1 as SGHVS and CDR2 as FQNEAQ. The CDR3 loop spans 16 amino acids. J was trimmed by 7 bases and V by 4 bases; bases with no gene match: 9.

This clone came up once. The chain combines TRBV27 with TRBJ2-2; the match to TRBD2 covers 10 bases. J gave up 4 bases and V 1 base, and 3 bases lay outside the gene matches. Germline V gene data show CDR1 as MNHEY and CDR2 as SMNVEV (reference sequence). This CDR3 has 16 residues. CDR3 protein: CASSLLLAGSTGELFF. As DNA, the CDR3 is TGTGCCAGCAGTTTATTACTAGCGGGAAGCACCGGGGAGCTGTTTTTT.

The rearrangement joins TRBV5-1 to TRBJ1-2; D uncertain. CDR1 is SGHRS, CDR2 YFSETQ, per germline. This CDR3 region has 13 residues. V lost 4 bases, J lost 8 bases, and 15 bases lay in between. CDR3 in amino acids: CASSETALEGYTF. The CDR3 coding sequence is TGCGCCAGCAGCGAAACGGCACTGGAGGGCTACACCTTC.

The chain is built from TRBV19 and TRBJ1-1, with 7 bases lining up with TRBD1. V lost 0 bases, J lost 5 bases, and 6 bases stayed unmatched. Looked up from germline, CDR1 is LNHDA and CDR2 is SQIVND (reference sequence). The CDR3 is 15 amino acids. Written as DNA, the CDR3 is TGTGCCAGTAGTATAGAGTGGGCAGGGGGGACTGAAGCTTTCTTT. Translation: CASSIEWAGGTEAFF.

The chain is built from TRBV6-6 and TRBJ1-2; D perhaps matches TRBD1 (5 bases). V lost 6 bases, J lost 7 bases, and 15 bases lay in between. Germline V CDR1 and CDR2: MNHNY, SVGAGI (reference sequence). This CDR3 is built from 13 residues. The CDR3, as DNA: TGTGCCAGCAGAGACAGTGGGTTCATTGGCTACACCTTC. Protein sequence: CASRDSGFIGYTF.

The chain combines TRBV5-4 with TRBJ2-5; a weak D match, TRBD2 (6 bases). Germline V gene sequence: CDR1 SGHNT, CDR2 YYREEE (reference sequence). Trimming took off 0 bases at V and 2 bases at J, with 14 bases between the two ends. CDR3 length: 16 residues. The CDR3 sequence: CASSLARGGPQETQYF. The CDR3 bases are TGTGCCAGCAGCTTGGCGCGGGGAGGACCTCAAGAGACCCAGTACTTC.

Points on this clone: This specimen includes other DNA sequences encoding the same CDR3. The CDR3 nucleotides are TGTGCCAGCAGTGTGTCGAGCTACGAGCAGTACTTC. Protein sequence: CASSVSSYEQYF. The rearrangement links TRBV2 to TRBJ2-7; D is ambiguous. Trimming cost V 4 bases and J 3 bases, with 7 bases left between them. The germline CDR1 and CDR2 sequences are SNHLY and FYNNEI. This CDR3 has 12 residues.

Remarks on this clone: Different DNA sequences within this sample yield the same CDR3. The chain couples TRBV12-5 to TRBJ2-3; D is uncertain. The CDR3 spans 11 residues. Trimming cost V 6 bases and J 3 bases, with 4 bases left between them. CDR1 and CDR2 (germline): LGHNT, FRNRAP. The DNA for the CDR3 is TGTGCTAGTGGCGGGACAGATACGCAGTATTTT. Translating it yields CASGGTDTQYF.

This rearrangement joins TRBV5-1 to TRBJ1-1; D ambiguous. V lost 0 bases, J lost 3 bases, and 9 bases lay in between. Looked up from germline, CDR1 is SGHRS and CDR2 is YFSETQ. This CDR3 comprises 14 residues. Here the CDR3 DNA reads TGCGCCAGCAGCTTGGCCGACGGATACACTGAAGCTTTCTTT. It translates to CASSLADGYTEAFF.

CDR3 coding DNA: TGCGCCAGCAGCCACCTGACCCAGGGCACTAACTATGGCTACACCTTC. Its protein is CASSHLTQGTNYGYTF. The chain has TRBV4-3 and TRBJ1-2; perhaps TRBD1 as D (5 bases). The CDR3 spans 16 residues. CDR1 LGHNA and CDR2 YSLEER come from the germline V gene. V gave up 3 bases and J gave up 0 bases, with 14 bases separating them.

On this clone: Other nucleotide sequences in the sample specify the same CDR3. The V and J genes are TRBV7-9 and TRBJ1-1; D not resolved. V lost 3 bases to trimming and J lost 1 base, with 6 bases between them. Germline CDR1 and CDR2: SEHNR and FQNEAQ (reference sequence). The CDR3 spans 13 residues. CDR3 bases: TGTGCCAGCAGCTTTTCCCAGAACACTGAAGCTTTCTTT. Its protein is CASSFSQNTEAFF.

The chain links TRBV7-2 to TRBJ2-1, with 12 bases identical to TRBD1. The trim removed 2 bases at V and 2 bases at J, leaving 10 bases unmatched. The germline gives CDR1 SGHTA, CDR2 FQGNSA. CDR3 length equals 19 residues. The CDR3 bases are TGTGCCAGCAGCTTACAGGGACAGGGGGCCTCACCTCCCTACAATGAGCAGTTCTTC. Its protein product is CASSLQGQGASPPYNEQFF.

V is TRBV28 and J is TRBJ1-1, with 12 bases fitting TRBD1. Looked up from germline, CDR1 is MDHEN and CDR2 is SYDVKM. There are 13 residues in the CDR3. The junction had 6 bases not matched to a gene; V was cut back by 6 bases and J by 10 bases. The DNA for the CDR3 is TGTGCCAGCAGAGTCGGGACAGGGGGCATAGCTTTCTTT. Its translation is CASRVGTGGIAFF.

On this clone itself: This sample also contains other DNA sequences that code for the same CDR3. The chain links TRBV5-1 to TRBJ1-3; D uncertain. The germline V gene encodes CDR1 SGHRS and CDR2 YFSETQ. Trimming removed 1 base from V and 0 bases from J, with 5 bases in between. This CDR3 has 14 residues. CDR3 residues: CASSLSSSGNTIYF. In nucleotides, the CDR3 is TGCGCCAGCAGCTTGTCCAGCTCTGGAAACACCATATATTTT.

V usage is TRBV7-6 and J usage is TRBJ1-2, with D tentatively TRBD1 (6 bases). Germline V CDR1 and CDR2: SGHVS, FNYEAQ. Trimming took 5 bases from V and 3 from J, leaving 25 bases between them. The CDR3 is 18 amino acids. The CDR3 DNA sequence: TGTGCCAGCAGCGTGGGCTCGGGACACTCGAATAGAGACTATGGCTACACCTTC. Encoded protein: CASSVGSGHSNRDYGYTF. The whole variable domain, remainder taken from reference TRBV7-6 and TRBJ1-2, is GAGVSQSPRYKVTKRGQDVALRCDPISGHVSLYWYRQALGQGPEFLTYFNYEAQQDKSGLPNDRFSAERPEGSISTLTIQRTEQRDSAMYRCASSVGSGHSNRDYGYTFGSGTRLTVV.

The genes are TRBV6-5 and TRBJ1-1; no clear D gene. The CDR3 totals 16 residues. Per germline, CDR1 MNHEY and CDR2 SVGAGI. V gave up 1 base and J gave up 4 bases, with 16 bases separating them. In DNA form, the CDR3 reads TGTGCCAGCAGTTACTGGATGGGCCCTTTCGGCACTGAAGCTTTCTTT. It is translated as CASSYWMGPFGTEAFF.

The chain has TRBV5-1 and TRBJ1-1; no definite D call. Germline V gene lookup returns CDR1 SGHRS and CDR2 YFSETQ. CDR3 length: 14 residues. Deletions cut 0 bases from V and 8 bases from J, with 14 bases between. DNA for the CDR3: TGCGCCAGCAGCTTGGGTACTCTGACGGGAGAAGCTTTCTTT. Translation: CASSLGTLTGEAFF.

The genes are TRBV7-3 and TRBJ2-6, with a weak D call TRBD2 (6 bases). This CDR3 has 15 amino acids. Germline V CDR1 and CDR2: SGHTA, FQGTGA. V was trimmed by 5 bases and J by 4 bases, leaving 12 bases between them. In nucleotides, the CDR3 is TGTGCCAGCAGCCCGGGGGTAGGCGGGGCCAACGTCCTGACTTTC. It specifies CASSPGVGGANVLTF.